Included here is one T cell receptor beta chain sequence, with context. The source of the sample is a study of monozygotic twins with inflammatory bowel disease. The team made cDNA by running eight separate reactions for each sample. TCRdb reprocessed the 5' RACE reads, with one entry per CDR3 protein and no DNA. Its table records around 400,000 distinct CDR3 sequences. The CDR3 runs 13 residues. Germline CDR1 and CDR2: SGHTA and FQGTGA. This clonotype was sampled from a human donor with ulcerative colitis or Crohn's disease, or a healthy co-twin of an affected twin (not recorded which). This sequence joins TRBV7-3 and TRBJ2-2; there is no DNA to check the TCRdb D call of TRBD1. The material sequenced was blood. This CDR3 is CASSLVGAGELFF.